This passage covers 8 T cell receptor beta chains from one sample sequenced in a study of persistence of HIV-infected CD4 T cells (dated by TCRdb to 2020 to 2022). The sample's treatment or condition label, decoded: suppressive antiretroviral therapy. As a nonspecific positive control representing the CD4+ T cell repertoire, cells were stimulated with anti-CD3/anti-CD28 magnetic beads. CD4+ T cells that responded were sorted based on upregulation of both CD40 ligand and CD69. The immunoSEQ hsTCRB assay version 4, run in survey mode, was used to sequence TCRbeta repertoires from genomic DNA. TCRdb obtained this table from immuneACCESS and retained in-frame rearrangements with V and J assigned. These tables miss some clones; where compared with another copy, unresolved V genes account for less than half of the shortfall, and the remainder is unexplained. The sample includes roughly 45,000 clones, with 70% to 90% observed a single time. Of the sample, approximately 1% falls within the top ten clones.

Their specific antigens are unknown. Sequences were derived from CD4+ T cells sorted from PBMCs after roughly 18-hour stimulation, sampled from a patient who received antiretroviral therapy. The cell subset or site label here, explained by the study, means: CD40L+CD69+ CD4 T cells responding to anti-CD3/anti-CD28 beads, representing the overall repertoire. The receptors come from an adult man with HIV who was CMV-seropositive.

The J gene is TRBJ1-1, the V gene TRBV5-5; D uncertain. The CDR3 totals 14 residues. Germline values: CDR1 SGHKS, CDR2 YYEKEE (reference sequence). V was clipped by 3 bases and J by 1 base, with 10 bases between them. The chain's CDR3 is CASSSHLTNTEAFF. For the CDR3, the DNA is TGTGCCAGCAGCTCACACCTGACGAACACTGAAGCTTTCTTT.

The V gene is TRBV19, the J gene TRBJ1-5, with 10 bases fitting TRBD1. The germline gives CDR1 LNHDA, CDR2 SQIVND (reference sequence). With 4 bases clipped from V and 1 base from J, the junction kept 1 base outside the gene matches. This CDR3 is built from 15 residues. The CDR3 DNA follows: TGTGCCAGTAGTAGACAGGGGGCGAGCAATCAGCCCCAGCATTTT. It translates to CASSRQGASNQPQHF.

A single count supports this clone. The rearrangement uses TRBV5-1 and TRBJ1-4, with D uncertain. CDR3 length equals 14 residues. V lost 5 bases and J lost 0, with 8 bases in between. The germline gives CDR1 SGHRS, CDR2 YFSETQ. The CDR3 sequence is CASRDGATNEKLFF. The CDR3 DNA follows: TGCGCCAGCAGGGACGGGGCAACTAATGAAAAACTGTTTTTT.

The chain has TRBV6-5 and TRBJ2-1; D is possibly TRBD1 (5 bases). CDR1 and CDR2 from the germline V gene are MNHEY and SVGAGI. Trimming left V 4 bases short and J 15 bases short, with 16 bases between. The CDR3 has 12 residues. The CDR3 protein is CASSSRTSKAFF. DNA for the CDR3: TGTGCCAGCAGTTCTAGGACATCTAAGGCGTTCTTC.

CDR3 residues: CSARVGAGYTF. CDR3 DNA sequence: TGCAGTGCTAGGGTCGGGGCTGGCTACACCTTC. This chain connects TRBV20-1 to TRBJ1-2; TRBD1 might be the D (5 bases). Germline lookup yields CDR1 DFQATT and CDR2 SNEGSKA (reference sequence). This CDR3 contains 11 residues. V was shortened by 3 bases and J by 7 bases, with 9 bases between the two germline ends.

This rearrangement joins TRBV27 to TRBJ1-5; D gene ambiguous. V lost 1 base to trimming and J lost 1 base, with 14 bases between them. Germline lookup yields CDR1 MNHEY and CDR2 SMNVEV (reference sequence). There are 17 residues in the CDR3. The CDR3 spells CASSLFAPGPSNQPQHF. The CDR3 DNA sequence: TGTGCCAGCAGTTTATTTGCACCGGGCCCCAGCAATCAGCCCCAGCATTTT.

The DNA of the CDR3 is TGTGCCAGCAGTAAAGGAAGGGGTGACAGAAACTATGGCTACACCTTC. This encodes CASSKGRGDRNYGYTF. The chain uses TRBV2 and TRBJ1-2; TRBD1 is a possible D gene (5 bases). This CDR3 spans 16 amino acids. Germline V gene lookup returns CDR1 SNHLY and CDR2 FYNNEI. V lost 5 bases, J lost 2 bases, and 18 bases lay in between.

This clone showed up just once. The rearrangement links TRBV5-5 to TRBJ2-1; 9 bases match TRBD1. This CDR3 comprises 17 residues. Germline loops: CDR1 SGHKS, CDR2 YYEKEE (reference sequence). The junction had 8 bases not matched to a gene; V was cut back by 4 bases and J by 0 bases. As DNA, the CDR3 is TGTGCCAGCAGCATTCAAGCGACAGGGGGCTCCTACAATGAGCAGTTCTTC. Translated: CASSIQATGGSYNEQFF.